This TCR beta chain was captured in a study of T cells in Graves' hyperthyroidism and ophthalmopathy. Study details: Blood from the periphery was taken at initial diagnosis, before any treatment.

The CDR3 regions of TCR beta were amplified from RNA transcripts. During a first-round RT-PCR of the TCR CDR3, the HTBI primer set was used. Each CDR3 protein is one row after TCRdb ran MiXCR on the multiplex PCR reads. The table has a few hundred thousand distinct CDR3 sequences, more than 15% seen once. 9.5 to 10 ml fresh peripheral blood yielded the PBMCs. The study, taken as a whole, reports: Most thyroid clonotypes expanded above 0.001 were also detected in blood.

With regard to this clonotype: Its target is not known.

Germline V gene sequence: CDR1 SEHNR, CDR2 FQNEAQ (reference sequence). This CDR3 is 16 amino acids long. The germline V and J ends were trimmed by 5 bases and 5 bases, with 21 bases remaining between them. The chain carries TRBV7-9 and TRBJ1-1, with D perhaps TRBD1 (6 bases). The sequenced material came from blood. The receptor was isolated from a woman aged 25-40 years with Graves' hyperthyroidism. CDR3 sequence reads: CASSRPPQGRGTEAFF. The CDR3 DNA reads TGTGCCAGCAGCCGACCCCCCCAGGGGCGGGGTACTGAAGCTTTCTTT.